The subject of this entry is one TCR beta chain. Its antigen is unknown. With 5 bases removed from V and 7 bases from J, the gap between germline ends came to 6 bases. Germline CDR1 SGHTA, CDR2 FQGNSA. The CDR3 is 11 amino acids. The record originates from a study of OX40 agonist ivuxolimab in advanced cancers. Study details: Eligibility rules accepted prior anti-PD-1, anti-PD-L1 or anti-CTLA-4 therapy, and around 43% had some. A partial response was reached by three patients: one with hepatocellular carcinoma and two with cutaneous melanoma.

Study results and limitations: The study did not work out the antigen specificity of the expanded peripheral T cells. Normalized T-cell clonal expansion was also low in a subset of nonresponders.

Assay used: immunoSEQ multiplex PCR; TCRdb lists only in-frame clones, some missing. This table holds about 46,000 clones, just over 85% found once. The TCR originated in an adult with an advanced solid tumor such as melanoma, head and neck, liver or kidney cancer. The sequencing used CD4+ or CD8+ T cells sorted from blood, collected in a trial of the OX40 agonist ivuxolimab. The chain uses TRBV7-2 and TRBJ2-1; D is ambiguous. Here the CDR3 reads CASSRLNEQFF. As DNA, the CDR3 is TGTGCCAGCAGCCGCCTAAATGAGCAGTTCTTC.